Below are 13 T cell receptor beta chains sequenced from a single sample in a study of response to subunit inactivated influenza vaccine. One entry per CDR3 protein results from TCRdb running MiXCR on the RT-PCR reads. This sample has some 640,000 distinct CDR3 sequences, with around 13% found just once. The specimen comprised PBMCs from blood, sampled around two weeks before vaccination. These receptors all stem from a man in his fifties who received an inactivated influenza vaccine.

The chain joins TRBV12-3 or TRBV12-4 to TRBJ2-1; D is ambiguous. V was shortened by 6 bases and J by 5 bases, with 8 bases between the two germline ends. The CDR3 has 12 residues. The CDR3 DNA reads as TGTGCCAGCAGCTATAACGACAATGAGCAGTTCTTC. It codes for CASSYNDNEQFF.

This chain's CDR3 is CSVREVSNYGYTF. CDR3 DNA sequence: TGCAGCGTCAGAGAAGTATCAAACTATGGCTACACCTTC. The chain joins TRBV29-1 to TRBJ1-2; D not resolved. The V end lost 6 bases, the J end lost 2 bases, and 13 bases lay between the germline ends. Germline V gene data show CDR1 as SQVTM and CDR2 as ANQGSEA. The CDR3 runs 13 residues.

Ten or more counts support this clonotype. The V call is TRBV7-9, the J call TRBJ1-2; TRBD1 matches at 10 bases. Trimming took 7 bases from V and 0 from J; bases not matched to a gene: 11. CDR1 and CDR2 (germline): SEHNR, FQNEAQ (reference sequence). The CDR3 loop spans 17 amino acids. The CDR3 DNA is TGTGCCAGCATTCCGGGACAGGGGATAACTTCTAACTATGGCTACACCTTC. Residues: CASIPGQGITSNYGYTF.

This rearrangement joins TRBV27 to TRBJ2-2; maybe TRBD2 (5 bases). Trimming shortened V by 5 bases and J by 8 bases, and 18 bases separated the two germline ends. CDR1 and CDR2 (germline): MNHEY, SMNVEV (reference sequence). CDR3 length: 15 residues. DNA for the CDR3: TGTGCCAGCAGTCCCTTCCCGGGAACGAGAGGGGAGCTGTTTTTT. It yields the protein CASSPFPGTRGELFF.

The chain combines TRBV7-2 with TRBJ1-1; D is perhaps TRBD1 (5 bases). CDR3 size: 17 residues. Between the trimmed V and J ends, which lost 1 base and 2 bases, there was a span of 17 bases. Germline values: CDR1 SGHTA, CDR2 FQGNSA. This CDR3 is CASSLVGVGASNTEAFF. The CDR3 bases are TGTGCCAGCAGCTTAGTAGGGGTGGGAGCTTCAAACACTGAAGCTTTCTTT.

This clonotype was counted between two and nine times. V is TRBV20-1 and J is TRBJ1-4, with D perhaps TRBD1 (6 bases). This CDR3 spans 14 amino acids. Deletions cut 6 bases from V and 8 bases from J, with 19 bases between. CDR1 DFQATT and CDR2 SNEGSKA come from the germline V gene (reference sequence). The CDR3 bases are TGCAGTGCCCGGTCAGGGGCCCAGCACGAAAAACTGTTTTTT. Translated, it gives CSARSGAQHEKLFF.

J is TRBJ2-7 and V is TRBV7-9; 11 bases fit TRBD1. CDR1 is SEHNR and CDR2 is FQNEAQ in the germline V gene (reference sequence). The CDR3 has 15 amino acids. Unmatched junction bases numbered 9, after V lost 5 bases and J lost 6 bases. As DNA, the CDR3 is TGTGCCAGCAGCAAGCGAGGACAGGGGGCTGGCGAGCAGTACTTC. Amino acids: CASSKRGQGAGEQYF.

J is TRBJ2-1 and V is TRBV14; D is ambiguous. This CDR3 has 16 amino acids. Trimming left V 1 base short and J 0 bases short, with 10 bases between. CDR1 and CDR2 from the germline V gene are SGHDN and FVKESK. The CDR3 DNA sequence: TGTGCCAGCAGCCAAGCGGACCGAAGCTCCTACAATGAGCAGTTCTTC. It translates to CASSQADRSSYNEQFF.

The J gene is TRBJ2-3, the V gene TRBV12-3 or TRBV12-4; the match to TRBD1 covers 8 bases. Losses at the gene ends were 6 bases for V and 5 bases for J; bases not matched to a gene: 13. The CDR3 loop spans 16 amino acids. The CDR3 spells CASSPRRTGWGDTQYF. Written as DNA, the CDR3 is TGTGCCAGCAGCCCCCGAAGGACAGGGTGGGGAGATACGCAGTATTTT.

The table lists this clonotype with a few counts. The chain joins TRBV20-1 to TRBJ1-2; D perhaps matches TRBD1 (5 bases). V was trimmed by 0 bases and J by 2 bases, leaving 7 bases between them. The CDR3 loop spans 13 amino acids. Per the germline V gene, CDR1 is DFQATT and CDR2 is SNEGSKA (reference sequence). The CDR3, as DNA: TGCAGTGCTAGAGAACGGGACAACTATGGCTACACCTTC. It specifies CSARERDNYGYTF.

J is TRBJ2-3 and V is TRBV7-2, with D perhaps being TRBD1 or TRBD2 (6 bases each). This CDR3 comprises 16 residues. Germline values: CDR1 SGHTA, CDR2 FQGNSA. Trimming left V 1 base short and J 1 base short, with 12 bases between. CDR3 amino acids: CASSLGGALGTDTQYF. CDR3 DNA sequence: TGTGCCAGCAGCTTAGGGGGGGCCCTAGGCACAGATACGCAGTATTTT.

The chain recombines TRBV24-1 with TRBJ1-1, with 12 bases that match TRBD1. The CDR3 runs 14 residues. The germline V gene encodes CDR1 KGHDR and CDR2 SFDVKD. Germline trimming cut 5 bases from V and 6 bases from J; bases unmatched to any gene: 3. The CDR3 protein is CATSGGQGAAEAFF. CDR3 coding DNA: TGTGCCACCAGTGGGGGACAGGGGGCGGCTGAAGCTTTCTTT.

The J gene is TRBJ2-3, the V gene TRBV4-1; TRBD1 matches 8 bases. This CDR3 contains 15 residues. The germline CDR1 and CDR2 sequences are MGHRA and YSYEKL. V shed 6 bases, J shed 6 bases, and the junction held 11 bases outside the gene matches. The CDR3 region has the DNA TGCGCCAGCAGTTACGGGACAGGTCAGGGGGATACGCAGTATTTT. Translating it yields CASSYGTGQGDTQYF.